The clone carrying this T cell receptor beta chain showed up just a few times. Its matching antigen is unknown. One end of the junction varies from germline; a read error may be responsible. This record comes from a study of response to subunit inactivated influenza vaccine. Each CDR3 protein gets one entry after TCRdb re-called the RT-PCR reads with MiXCR. The repertoire consists of about 700,000 distinct CDR3 sequences, with around 15% occurring once and the leading ten covering about 7.4%. Germline-derived CDR1 and CDR2 are MNHEY and SMNVEV (reference sequence). CDR3 length equals 15 residues. Whole-study findings and limits: Each seasonal flu vaccination may recruit only limited new T cells, authors suggested.

The chain is built from TRBV27 and TRBJ2-5; D may correspond to TRBD1 or TRBD2 (6 bases each). The TCR originated in a man aged 45-65 years who received an inactivated influenza vaccine. This specimen consisted of PBMCs from blood, obtained 14 days before vaccination. CDR3: CASSLVGGGQETQYF. CDR3 DNA: TGTGCCAGCAGTTTAGTGGGGGGCGGACAAGAGACCCAGTATTTC.